These 31 T cell receptor beta chains were all obtained from the same sample, sequenced in a study of cytomegalovirus exposure and HLA in healthy donors. The PCR employed 60 Vbeta primers together with 13 Jbeta primers. Sequencing was performed with immunoSEQ multiplex PCR; in TCRdb, only in-frame clones are kept and a portion is missing. The sample includes roughly 120,000 clones. The sequenced material came from PBMCs. These receptor sequences come from a man aged 35-49 years in good health and CMV-seronegative.

This rearrangement joins TRBV11-2 to TRBJ1-1; TRBD1 might be the D (6 bases). V dropped 1 base and J dropped 5 bases, with 17 bases sitting between them. There are 16 residues in the CDR3. CDR1 SGHAT and CDR2 FQNNGV come from the germline V gene. The CDR3 DNA reads as TGTGCCAGCAGCTTAGCTGTAGGACAGCCGGTGACTGAAGCTTTCTTT. Translated, it gives CASSLAVGQPVTEAFF.

V is TRBV27 and J is TRBJ1-2; D unresolved. The germline gives CDR1 MNHEY, CDR2 SMNVEV (reference sequence). The CDR3 runs 15 residues. V gave up 6 bases and J gave up 4 bases, with 18 bases separating them. For the CDR3, the DNA is TGTGCCAGCAGATCCGGTCCTAACCCAGGCTATGGCTACACCTTC. Residues: CASRSGPNPGYGYTF.

V gene TRBV7-9 combines with J gene TRBJ2-7; TRBD1 agrees at 9 bases. Germline V gene lookup returns CDR1 SEHNR and CDR2 FQNEAQ (reference sequence). After removal of 5 bases from V and 3 bases from J, the junction contained 11 bases not matched to a gene. This CDR3 contains 16 residues. The CDR3 here is CASSPDRGEKYYEQYF. CDR3 nucleotide sequence: TGTGCCAGCAGCCCGGACAGGGGCGAAAAATACTACGAGCAGTACTTC.

This rearrangement joins TRBV4-1 to TRBJ1-5; 9 bases are a match to TRBD1. V lost 2 bases, J lost 6 bases, and 5 bases stayed unmatched. The length of the CDR3 is 15 residues. Per the germline V gene, CDR1 is MGHRA and CDR2 is YSYEKL. CDR3 region: CASSQTGGIAQPQHF. The CDR3, as DNA: TGCGCCAGCAGCCAAACAGGGGGCATTGCTCAGCCCCAGCATTTT.

The V call is TRBV5-1, the J call TRBJ1-3, with 7 positions matching TRBD1. V trimming: 4 bases; J trimming: 0 bases; junction bases outside the gene matches: 4. The CDR3 sequence is 15 residues long. Germline V gene data show CDR1 as SGHRS and CDR2 as YFSETQ. CDR3 DNA: TGCGCCAGCAGCCAGGACAGGAGCTCTGGAAACACCATATATTTT. Encoded protein: CASSQDRSSGNTIYF.

The rearrangement joins TRBV7-9 to TRBJ2-7; no firm D call. This CDR3 has 14 residues. The germline gives CDR1 SEHNR, CDR2 FQNEAQ (reference sequence). The ends were cut back, 2 bases at V and 2 bases at J, with 10 bases in the middle. The DNA for the CDR3 is TGTGCCAGCAGCTTATCCCCTGACACCTACGAGCAGTACTTC. It encodes CASSLSPDTYEQYF.

The chain joins TRBV6-4 to TRBJ2-2, with 8 positions matching TRBD1. J was trimmed by 7 bases and V by 0 bases; bases with no gene match: 10. The CDR3 is 17 amino acids. Germline V gene data show CDR1 as MRHNA and CDR2 as SNTAGT. The CDR3 loop is CASSDSKRTGQRGELFF. The CDR3 DNA reads TGTGCCAGCAGTGACTCGAAACGGACAGGGCAACGCGGGGAGCTGTTTTTT.

Comments on this clone: Compared with germline, one end of the junction differs, possibly owing to a read error. This sequence joins TRBV7-7 and TRBJ1-1; possible D gene TRBD1, 5 bases. This CDR3 spans 16 amino acids. Per germline, CDR1 SSHAT and CDR2 FNYEAQ (reference sequence). CDR3 region: CASNPGRGNDDTEAFF. Here the CDR3 DNA reads TGTGCTAGCAACCCTGGGCGGGGGAACGACGACACTGAAGCTTTCTTT.

V gene TRBV5-6 combines with J gene TRBJ2-5; 10 bases agree with TRBD2. The trim removed 2 bases at V and 11 bases at J, leaving 6 bases unmatched. The CDR3 contains 13 residues. The germline V gene has CDR1 SGHDT and CDR2 YYEEEE. The CDR3 coding sequence is TGTGCCAGCAGCTTCCGGCTAGCGGGGGAGCAGTACTTC. Translation gives CASSFRLAGEQYF.

The chain carries TRBV7-9 and TRBJ2-7; TRBD2 matches 14 bases. CDR3 length: 16 residues. V dropped 5 bases and J dropped 4; count of bases not matched to a gene: 7. Germline values: CDR1 SEHNR, CDR2 FQNEAQ (reference sequence). The CDR3 nucleotides read TGTGCCAGCAGCCACGCCGGGACTAGCGGGAGTTACGAGCAGTACTTC. As protein: CASSHAGTSGSYEQYF.

V is TRBV9 and J is TRBJ2-3; 9 bases are a match to TRBD2. CDR3 length: 18 residues. Germline assignment: CDR1 SGDLS and CDR2 YYNGEE. Unmatched junction bases numbered 11, after V lost 3 bases and J lost 0 bases. The chain's CDR3 is CASSATYQTSGSTDTQYF. The CDR3 nucleotides read TGTGCCAGCAGCGCTACCTACCAAACTAGCGGGAGCACAGATACGCAGTATTTT. The full variable domain, completed using reference TRBV9 and TRBJ2-3, is DSGVTQTPKHLITATGQRVTLRCSPRSGDLSVYWYQQSLDQGLQFLIQYYNGEERAKGNILERFSAQQFPDLHSELNLSSLELGDSALYFCASSATYQTSGSTDTQYFGPGTRLTVL.

V usage is TRBV7-9 and J usage is TRBJ2-7; 12 nucleotides line up with TRBD1. Germline trimming cut 5 bases from V and 6 bases from J; bases unmatched to any gene: 11. CDR1 and CDR2 from the germline V gene are SEHNR and FQNEAQ (reference sequence). This CDR3 contains 16 residues. In DNA form, the CDR3 reads TGTGCCAGCAGCCCCCAGTGGGGGACAGGGGGCGCCGAGCAGTACTTC. Encoded protein: CASSPQWGTGGAEQYF.

The chain combines TRBV7-2 with TRBJ2-7; TRBD1 aligns across 7 bases. The germline CDR1 and CDR2 sequences are SGHTA and FQGNSA. The CDR3 is 15 residues long. V was clipped by 5 bases and J by 5 bases; unmatched bases: 12. The CDR3 nucleotides are TGTGCCAGCAGCCGATCCGGGGACAGACTAAACGAGCAGTACTTC. Translated: CASSRSGDRLNEQYF.

The rearrangement uses TRBV19 and TRBJ2-7, with TRBD1 matching over 11 bases. The trim removed 5 bases at V and 7 bases at J, leaving 13 bases unmatched. Germline CDR1 reads LNHDA; CDR2 reads SQIVND (reference sequence). CDR3 length: 16 amino acids. In nucleotides, the CDR3 is TGTGCCAGTAGTTCCTGGACAGGGGGCCTATCAGGAGAGCAGTACTTC. This encodes CASSSWTGGLSGEQYF.

This chain links TRBV19 with TRBJ1-6; 11 bases line up with TRBD1. From germline, CDR1 is LNHDA and CDR2 SQIVND (reference sequence). V shed 3 bases and J 14 bases; nucleotides not matched to a gene: 6. This CDR3 contains 14 residues. The CDR3 nucleotides read TGTGCCAGTAGTATCGGGACAGGGGGTACGACCCTCCACTTT. This codes for CASSIGTGGTTLHF.

The chain employs TRBV7-5 and TRBJ2-5; the D segment call TRBD2 is taken from the table without a DNA check. TRBV7-5 represents a pseudogene. The CDR3 spans 14 residues. This chain's CDR3 is CARSLLSEGETQYF. The CDR3, as DNA: TGTGCCAGAAGCCTTCTGTCGGAGGGAGAGACCCAGTACTTC.

The chain joins TRBV7-6 to TRBJ2-7; 10 positions match TRBD2. Germline V lookup: CDR1 SGHVS, CDR2 FNYEAQ. The CDR3 totals 17 residues. The V and J ends lost 2 bases and 4 bases, in that order; junction bases with no gene match: 11. The CDR3 region is CASSLSPASGRTYEQYF. The CDR3 region has the DNA TGTGCCAGCAGCTTATCCCCTGCTAGCGGGAGAACTTACGAGCAGTACTTC.

V is TRBV6-1 and J is TRBJ1-1, with 7 bases aligning to TRBD1. V gave up 6 bases and J gave up 7 bases; unmatched junction bases: 14. Germline loops: CDR1 MNHNS, CDR2 SASEGT. The CDR3 has 15 residues. The CDR3 bases are TGTGCCAGCAGAATACCGTACGACAGGGAAATTGAAGCTTTCTTT. Residues: CASRIPYDREIEAFF.

The V call is TRBV6-4, the J call TRBJ1-1; D is perhaps TRBD1 (5 bases). The V and J ends lost 6 bases and 4 bases respectively, with 15 bases between them. CDR3 size: 14 residues. Germline V gene data show CDR1 as MRHNA and CDR2 as SNTAGT. The CDR3 reads CASRDGQGGTEAFF. In nucleotides, the CDR3 is TGTGCCAGCAGAGACGGCCAGGGCGGCACTGAAGCTTTCTTT.

This chain connects TRBV11-3 to TRBJ1-1, with a possible D match to TRBD1 (5 bases). This CDR3 has 14 residues. Trimming took 6 bases from V and 6 from J, leaving 17 bases between them. Germline V gene data show CDR1 as SGHNT and CDR2 as YENEEA. The CDR3 DNA is TGTGCCAGCAGTCCTATGGGGGGTTTGGCTGAAGCTTTCTTT. Translating gives CASSPMGGLAEAFF.

J is TRBJ2-2 and V is TRBV7-9; 7 bases match TRBD2. Trimming at V came to 3 bases and at J to 0 bases, leaving 4 bases not matched to a gene. CDR1 is SEHNR and CDR2 is FQNEAQ in the germline V gene (reference sequence). The CDR3 loop spans 16 amino acids. CDR3 sequence (DNA): TGTGCCAGCAGCTTCTCTAGCGGAACGAACACCGGGGAGCTGTTTTTT. Its translation: CASSFSSGTNTGELFF. Using reference TRBV7-9 and TRBJ2-2 for the parts outside the CDR3, the full variable domain is DTGVSQNPRHKITKRGQNVTFRCDPISEHNRLYWYRQTLGQGPEFLTYFQNEAQLEKSRLLSDRFSAERPKGSFSTLEIQRTEQGDSAMYLCASSFSSGTNTGELFFGEGSRLTVL.

The chain employs TRBV5-5 and TRBJ1-3, with unresolved D. The germline V gene encodes CDR1 SGHKS and CDR2 YYEKEE (reference sequence). CDR3 length: 14 residues. The V end lost 0 bases, the J end lost 4 bases, and 8 bases lay between the germline ends. The CDR3 sequence: CASSLDNWGNTIYF. The DNA of the CDR3 is TGTGCCAGCAGCTTGGACAATTGGGGAAACACCATATATTTT.

The chain has TRBV4-1 and TRBJ1-1, with 8 bases that match TRBD1. CDR1 is MGHRA and CDR2 is YSYEKL in the germline V gene. The ends lost 5 bases at V and 1 base at J; junction bases unmatched: 3. This CDR3 is built from 14 residues. The CDR3 coding sequence is TGCGCCAGCAGCTTCGGGACAGGGAACACTGAAGCTTTCTTT. Translation gives CASSFGTGNTEAFF.

The V gene is TRBV5-1, the J gene TRBJ2-1, with D perhaps TRBD2 (6 bases). V was pared by 4 bases and J by 8 bases, with 31 bases between. This CDR3 has 19 residues. Per the germline V gene, CDR1 is SGHRS and CDR2 is YFSETQ. CDR3 region: CASSPATSFGTRGFDEQFF. The CDR3 DNA sequence: TGCGCCAGCAGCCCGGCCACTAGTTTTGGAACCCGGGGGTTCGATGAGCAGTTCTTC.

The V gene is TRBV28, the J gene TRBJ2-7; TRBD2 matches at 16 bases. Germline V gene sequence: CDR1 MDHEN, CDR2 SYDVKM. This CDR3 has 16 amino acids. The V and J ends lost 6 bases and 9 bases, in that order; junction bases with no gene match: 11. The chain's CDR3 is CASSPGTSGRAQGQYF. Written as DNA, the CDR3 is TGTGCCAGCAGCCCCGGGACTAGCGGGAGGGCCCAGGGGCAGTACTTC.

The chain uses TRBV11-3 and TRBJ2-7, with TRBD2 matching 11 bases. Losses at the gene ends were 3 bases for V and 5 bases for J; bases not matched to a gene: 9. The CDR3 contains 16 residues. Germline V gene sequence: CDR1 SGHNT, CDR2 YENEEA. CDR3 bases: TGTGCCAGCAGCTTTACTAGCGGGAGACTAGAGAACGAGCAGTACTTC. This encodes CASSFTSGRLENEQYF.

This rearrangement joins TRBV6-7 to TRBJ2-7; TRBD1 might be the D (6 bases). TRBV6-7 is labeled an ORF, and its function is uncertain. V lost 2 bases and J lost 1, with 15 bases in between. The CDR3 runs 16 residues. The CDR3 bases are TGTGCCAGCAGTTACCTGACCCCCGGACAGTCCTACGAGCAGTACTTC. Translation gives CASSYLTPGQSYEQYF.

The chain employs TRBV30 and TRBJ2-3, with TRBD1 as a possible D gene (5 bases). Trimming removed 2 bases from V and 6 bases from J, with 9 bases in between. The CDR3 extends over 12 amino acids. Germline V gene lookup returns CDR1 GTSNPN and CDR2 SVGIG (reference sequence). CDR3 amino acids: CAWSPGIDTQYF. DNA of the CDR3: TGTGCCTGGAGTCCAGGGATCGATACGCAGTATTTT.

CDR3 residues: CASRPRGGQDYGYTF. In nucleotides, the CDR3 is TGTGCCAGCAGGCCCCGGGGGGGACAAGACTATGGCTACACCTTC. This chain connects TRBV6-5 to TRBJ1-2; weak D call: TRBD1 (6 bases). V was pared by 6 bases and J by 3 bases, with 17 bases between. CDR1 and CDR2 from the germline V gene are MNHEY and SVGAGI. This CDR3 has 15 amino acids.

CDR3 nucleotide sequence: TGTGCCAGCAGTTACTCGAGGGAGAAGCAGTACTTC. Translating gives CASSYSREKQYF. The chain recombines TRBV6-6 with TRBJ2-7, with D possibly TRBD2 on 5 matching bases. V was clipped by 0 bases and J by 8 bases, with 8 bases between them. The germline gives CDR1 MNHNY, CDR2 SVGAGI (reference sequence). This CDR3 contains 12 residues.

In the case of this clone: The same CDR3 can be traced to other DNA sequences in this sample. The genes are TRBV7-8 and TRBJ2-7, with a weak D call TRBD1 (5 bases). CDR1 SGHVS and CDR2 FQNEAQ come from the germline V gene. This CDR3 spans 13 amino acids. V was pared by 1 base and J by 3 bases, with 7 bases between. Here the CDR3 reads CASSLGQNYEQYF. The CDR3, as DNA: TGTGCCAGCAGCTTAGGACAGAACTACGAGCAGTACTTC.